The clone carrying this T cell receptor beta chain appeared many times. Its antigen is currently unknown. Graves' hyperthyroidism showing no ophthalmopathy progression within 18 months was considered stable. The source of the sample is a study of T cells in Graves' hyperthyroidism and ophthalmopathy. The CDR3 has 14 residues. V lost 0 bases to trimming and J lost 8 bases, with 11 bases between them. Per germline, CDR1 LGHNT and CDR2 FRNRAP. Using RNA transcripts as the source, TCR beta CDR3 regions were amplified. The primer set for the first-round RT-PCR of the TCR CDR3 was HTBI. Each CDR3 protein gets one entry after TCRdb re-called the multiplex PCR reads with MiXCR. The sample comprises around 500,000 distinct CDR3 sequences, approximately 15% of which are singletons, and around 17% rests with the top ten. Study results and limitations: Expanded thyroid clonotypes (above 0.001) were mostly also found in blood.

The clonotype originates from a woman aged 18-35 years with Graves' hyperthyroidism. Sequencing was performed on blood. J is TRBJ2-1 and V is TRBV12-5; D is uncertain. This CDR3 reads CASGLVQVRYEQFF. As DNA, the CDR3 is TGTGCTAGTGGTTTGGTACAAGTGAGATATGAGCAGTTCTTC. Supplemented by reference TRBV12-5 and TRBJ2-1, the full variable domain reads DARVTQTPRHKVTEMGQEVTMRCQPILGHNTVFWYRQTMMQGLELLAYFRNRAPLDDSGMPKDRFSAEMPDATLATLKIQPSEPRDSAVYFCASGLVQVRYEQFFGPGTRLTVL.